The 17 T cell receptor beta chains below were found in one sample sequenced in a study of blood T cells in healthy people across ages. The second PCR ran roughly 6 to 11 cycles with a sample-barcoded 5' primer and J-beta primers. One entry per CDR3 protein results from TCRdb running MiXCR on the 5' RACE reads. The table lists around 1,500,000 distinct CDR3 sequences, 42% of them singletons. The sequenced sample was blood. The receptors come from a woman aged 18 to 35 in good health.

The chain carries TRBV20-1 and TRBJ1-2; no clear D gene. The CDR3 is 11 amino acids. The ends were cut back, 8 bases at V and 8 bases at J, with 15 bases in the middle. The germline CDR1 and CDR2 sequences are DFQATT and SNEGSKA (reference sequence). CDR3 nucleotides: TGCAGTCCTAAGTACGCCCGCGGCTACACCTTC. This encodes CSPKYARGYTF.

The chain joins TRBV14 to TRBJ1-2; D is perhaps TRBD1 (6 bases). CDR3 size: 15 residues. Germline lookup yields CDR1 SGHDN and CDR2 FVKESK. Between the trimmed V and J ends, which lost 6 bases and 7 bases, there was a span of 21 bases. This CDR3 reads CASSRGRPGVFGYTF. CDR3 DNA sequence: TGTGCCAGCAGTCGAGGCCGTCCAGGGGTTTTTGGCTACACCTTC. The full variable domain, its missing parts supplied by reference TRBV14 and TRBJ1-2, is EAGVTQFPSHSVIEKGQTVTLRCDPISGHDNLYWYRRVMGKEIKFLLHFVKESKQDESGMPNNRFLAERTGGTYSTLKVQPAELEDSGVYFCASSRGRPGVFGYTFGSGTRLTVV.

In regard to this clonotype: This may come from a read error, since a much larger clone is one base off. This sequence joins TRBV20-1 and TRBJ2-5; TRBD2 aligns across 9 bases. The assigned J gene may be wrong: the sequence end matches TRBJ2-7 better. Germline values: CDR1 DFQATT, CDR2 SNEGSKA (reference sequence). This CDR3 contains 15 residues. The CDR3 DNA is TGCAGTGCTAGATACCGTAGCGGGAGTATCTACGAGCAGTACTTC. It yields the protein CSARYRSGSIYEQYF.

V gene TRBV7-9 combines with J gene TRBJ2-5, with D possibly being TRBD1 (5 bases). This CDR3 has 15 residues. V was pared by 5 bases and J by 4 bases, with 17 bases between. Per germline, CDR1 SEHNR and CDR2 FQNEAQ (reference sequence). The CDR3 coding sequence is TGTGCCAGCAGCCCTGGGGCATCGCCGGGAGAGACCCAGTACTTC. Translated, it gives CASSPGASPGETQYF.

This clonotype has just a few counts. V is TRBV27 and J is TRBJ1-1; D uncertain. The germline V gene encodes CDR1 MNHEY and CDR2 SMNVEV (reference sequence). Between the trimmed V and J ends, which lost 2 bases and 2 bases, there was a span of 6 bases. CDR3 length: 13 amino acids. CDR3 in DNA: TGTGCCAGCAGTTTACATAGAAACACTGAAGCTTTCTTT. Encoded protein: CASSLHRNTEAFF.

The chain links TRBV29-1 to TRBJ1-1; D unresolved. The CDR3 has 10 amino acids. The V end was cut by 3 bases, the J end by 5 bases, with 4 bases between. The germline V gene encodes CDR1 SQVTM and CDR2 ANQGSEA. The chain's CDR3 is CSVDGTEAFF. In DNA form, the CDR3 reads TGCAGCGTTGATGGGACTGAAGCTTTCTTT.

This clonotype appeared many times. V and J are TRBV7-2 and TRBJ2-1; unclear D gene. Trimming removed 2 bases at V and 10 bases at J, with 9 bases between. CDR1 is SGHTA, CDR2 FQGNSA, per germline. This CDR3 has 12 residues. CDR3 residues: CASSLTEREQFF. The CDR3 DNA reads as TGTGCCAGCAGCTTAACCGAGAGGGAGCAGTTCTTC.

The chain combines TRBV2 with TRBJ2-7; D is undetermined. CDR3 length: 10 residues. Trimming took off 9 bases at V and 6 bases at J, with 9 bases between the two ends. Germline-derived CDR1 and CDR2 are SNHLY and FYNNEI. The chain's CDR3 is CASRWGEQYF. In DNA form, the CDR3 reads TGTGCCAGTCGGTGGGGCGAGCAGTACTTC.

This clonotype was observed a handful of times. This chain links TRBV5-6 with TRBJ2-7, with TRBD2 matching 7 bases. The CDR3 has 14 residues. Germline CDR1 reads SGHDT; CDR2 reads YYEEEE. The J segment lost 5 bases and the V segment lost 4 bases, leaving 9 bases of the junction unmatched. The CDR3 protein is CASSRASGVHEQYF. CDR3 in DNA: TGTGCCAGCAGCCGCGCGAGCGGGGTCCACGAGCAGTACTTC.

This clonotype was counted a few times. This chain links TRBV5-1 with TRBJ2-1; 11 positions match TRBD2. The CDR3 sequence is 16 residues long. The V gene's germline CDR1 is SGHRS and CDR2 YFSETQ. With 8 bases clipped from V and 7 bases from J, the junction kept 14 bases outside the gene matches. CDR3 in DNA: TGCGCCAGTAGAGATTTTAGCGGGGGGGCCGGGAATGAGCAGTTCTTC. The encoded protein is CASRDFSGGAGNEQFF.

This clonotype showed up just once. The chain is built from TRBV29-1 and TRBJ1-1, with TRBD1 identical over 7 bases. V lost 6 bases and J lost 2; bases outside the gene matches: 12. CDR1 SQVTM and CDR2 ANQGSEA come from the germline V gene. There are 15 residues in the CDR3. The CDR3 nucleotides are TGCAGCGTGACCCCGGGACAGACAAGTAACACTGAAGCTTTCTTT. Its translation is CSVTPGQTSNTEAFF. Full variable domain (missing parts from reference TRBV29-1 and TRBJ1-1): SAVISQKPSRDICQRGTSLTIQCQVDSQVTMMFWYRQQPGQSLTLIATANQGSEATYESGFVIDKFPISRPNLTFSTLTVSNMSPEDSSIYLCSVTPGQTSNTEAFFGQGTRLTVV.

The chain uses TRBV7-2 and TRBJ1-1; D is perhaps TRBD1 (6 bases). The length of the CDR3 is 14 residues. Trimming removed 3 bases at V and 8 bases at J, with 16 bases between. Germline-derived CDR1 and CDR2 are SGHTA and FQGNSA. CDR3 in amino acids: CASSFLAVQGEAFF. The CDR3 DNA reads as TGTGCCAGCAGCTTTTTGGCCGTACAGGGAGAAGCTTTCTTT.

This clonotype has just a few counts. The V and J genes are TRBV20-1 and TRBJ1-1, with 7 bases matching TRBD1. This CDR3 is 15 amino acids long. The germline V gene encodes CDR1 DFQATT and CDR2 SNEGSKA (reference sequence). J lost 0 bases, V lost 6 bases, and 10 bases had no gene match. The DNA of the CDR3 is TGCAGTGCCCCCCGGGCAGGGGGACTGAACACTGAAGCTTTCTTT. Translating it yields CSAPRAGGLNTEAFF.

DNA for the CDR3: TGTGCCAGCAGTGAAGAAGCGGGCAATCAGCCCCAGCATTTT. Its protein is CASSEEAGNQPQHF. The J gene is TRBJ1-5, the V gene TRBV2; D gene unclear. The V gene's germline CDR1 is SNHLY and CDR2 FYNNEI. This CDR3 contains 14 residues. The V end was cut by 1 base, the J end by 2 bases, with 6 bases between.

With regard to this clonotype: One base away lies a much larger clone, so this may be a sequencing read error. V usage is TRBV12-3 or TRBV12-4 and J usage is TRBJ1-5; D unclear. The CDR3 is 13 amino acids. V was cut by 4 bases and J by 2 bases, with 6 bases left in between. The CDR3 coding sequence is TGTGCCAGCAGTTGGGCGGGCAATCAGCCCCAGCATTTT. Protein: CASSWAGNQPQHF.

In this sample, this clonotype turned up once. The chain is built from TRBV6-1 and TRBJ2-7; tentative D call: TRBD1 (6 bases). Gene TRBJ2-5 matches the end of the DNA better, so the J call may be wrong. The CDR3 extends over 13 amino acids. The germline CDR1 and CDR2 sequences are MNHNS and SASEGT. CDR3 residues: CASRSTGTGTQYF. CDR3 sequence (DNA): TGTGCCAGCAGGAGTACAGGGACGGGGACCCAGTACTTC.

V and J are TRBV30 and TRBJ1-1; a possible D gene is TRBD1 (6 bases). The CDR3 is 12 amino acids. Germline-derived CDR1 and CDR2 are GTSNPN and SVGIG (reference sequence). The ends were cut back, 5 bases at V and 2 bases at J, with 9 bases in the middle. The CDR3 reads CAWDRLNTEAFF. In DNA form, the CDR3 reads TGTGCCTGGGACAGGCTAAACACTGAAGCTTTCTTT.